This T cell receptor beta chain was sequenced in a study of blood T cell repertoires in COVID-19. Assay used: immunoSEQ multiplex PCR; TCRdb lists only in-frame clones, some missing. Of around 82,000 clones in the sample, 89% were seen once. Trimming cost V 3 bases and J 7 bases, with 10 bases left between them. The germline V gene encodes CDR1 LGHNA and CDR2 YNFKEQ. The CDR3 spans 14 residues. What was sequenced was peripheral blood. This TCR came from a man in his 70s with active or convalescent COVID-19. The chain uses TRBV4-2 and TRBJ1-6; perhaps TRBD1 as D (6 bases). CDR3 region: CASSHLGTNSPLHF. The CDR3, as DNA: TGTGCCAGCAGCCACTTAGGGACAAATTCACCCCTCCACTTT.